This T cell receptor beta chain was retrieved from a study of regulatory T cells in long-lasting Graves disease. iRepertoire HTBI primers and Arm-PCR of CDR3 regions built TCR beta libraries. TCRdb passed the multiplex PCR reads through MiXCR, listing each CDR3 protein once. The repertoire has about 560,000 distinct CDR3 sequences, 16% of them found once; the top ten carry about 12%. CDR1 SNHLY and CDR2 FYNNEI come from the germline V gene. Trimming took 6 bases from V and 0 from J, leaving 9 bases between them. The CDR3 is 13 residues long. Time point here: newly diagnosed GD, antithyroid drugs for less than 3 months. PBMCs were the source of the RNA used for TCR sequencing. This clonotype has just a few counts. Its antigen is unknown. General study results and limits: Public clonotype sharing was higher in persistent than newly diagnosed patients.

This sample was shared with a second study, whose subject was T cells in Graves' hyperthyroidism and ophthalmopathy. According to that study: When ophthalmopathy did not progress within 18 months, Graves' hyperthyroidism was considered stable. Blood samples included most of the expanded thyroid clonotypes exceeding 0.001.

The genes are TRBV2 and TRBJ2-7; unclear D gene. The material was peripheral blood mononuclear cells (PBMCs), obtained at new diagnosis, from a patient treated with antithyroid drugs. This clonotype was sampled from a man between 18 and 29 years old with Graves disease. In DNA form, the CDR3 reads TGTGCCAGCAGCGCGCAGAACTCCTACGAGCAGTACTTC. The encoded protein is CASSAQNSYEQYF.